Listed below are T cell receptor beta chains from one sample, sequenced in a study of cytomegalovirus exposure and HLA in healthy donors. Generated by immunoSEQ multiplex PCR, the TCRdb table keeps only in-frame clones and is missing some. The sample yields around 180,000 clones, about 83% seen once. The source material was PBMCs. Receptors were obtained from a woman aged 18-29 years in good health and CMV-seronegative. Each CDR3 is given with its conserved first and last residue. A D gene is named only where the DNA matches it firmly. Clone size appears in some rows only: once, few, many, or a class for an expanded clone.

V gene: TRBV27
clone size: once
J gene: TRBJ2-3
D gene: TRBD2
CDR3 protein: CASSLYNSGGGTDTQYF
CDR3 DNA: TGTGCCAGCAGTCTCTACAACAGCGGGGGGGGCACAGATACGCAGTATTTT

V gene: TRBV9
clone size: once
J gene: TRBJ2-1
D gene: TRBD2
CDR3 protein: CASSLSGGSYNEQFF
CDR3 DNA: TGTGCCAGCAGCCTTAGCGGGGGCTCCTACAATGAGCAGTTCTTC

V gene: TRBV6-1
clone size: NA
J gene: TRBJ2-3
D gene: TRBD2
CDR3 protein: CASSEVALAGGRADTQYF
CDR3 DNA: TGTGCCAGCAGTGAAGTGGCGCTGGCGGGGGGGCGCGCAGATACGCAGTATTTT

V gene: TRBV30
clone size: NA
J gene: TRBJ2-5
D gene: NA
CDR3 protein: CAWSKKRVETQYF
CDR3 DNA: TGTGCCTGGAGTAAGAAGCGGGTAGAGACCCAGTACTTC

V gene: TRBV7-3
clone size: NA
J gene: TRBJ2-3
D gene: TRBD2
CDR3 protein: CASSLSGGITDTQYF
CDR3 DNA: TGTGCCAGCAGCCTTAGCGGGGGGATCACAGATACGCAGTATTTT

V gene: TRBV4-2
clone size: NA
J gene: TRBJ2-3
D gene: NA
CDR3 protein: CASRPKGGADTQYF
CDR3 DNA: TGTGCCAGCAGACCTAAGGGGGGGGCAGATACGCAGTATTTT

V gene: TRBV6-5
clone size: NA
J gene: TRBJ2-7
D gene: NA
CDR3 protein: CASSYKTGDSSYEQYF
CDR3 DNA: TGTGCCAGCAGTTACAAGACAGGAGATAGCTCCTACGAGCAGTACTTC

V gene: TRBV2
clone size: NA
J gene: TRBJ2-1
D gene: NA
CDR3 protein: CASCLATGEQFF
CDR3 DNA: TGTGCCAGCTGCCTAGCGACGGGTGAGCAGTTCTTC

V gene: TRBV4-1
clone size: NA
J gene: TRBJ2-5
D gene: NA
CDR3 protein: CATGLARQETQYF
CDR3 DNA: TGCGCCACCGGTCTTGCGCGCCAAGAGACCCAGTACTTC

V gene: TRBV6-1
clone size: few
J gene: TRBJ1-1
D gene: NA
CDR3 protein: CAGKYSRDTEAFF
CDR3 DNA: TGTGCCGGCAAATATAGCCGGGACACTGAAGCTTTCTTT

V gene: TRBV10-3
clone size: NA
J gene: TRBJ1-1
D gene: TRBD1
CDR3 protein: CAIQRTGGNEAFF
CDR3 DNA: TGTGCCATCCAACGGACAGGGGGCAATGAAGCTTTCTTT

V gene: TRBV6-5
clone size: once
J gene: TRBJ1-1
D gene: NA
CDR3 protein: CASRRTNTEAFF
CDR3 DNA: TGTGCCAGCAGGAGAACGAACACTGAAGCTTTCTTT

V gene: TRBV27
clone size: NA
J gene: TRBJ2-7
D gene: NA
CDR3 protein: CASSLGGYEQYF
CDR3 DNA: TGTGCCAGCAGCTTAGGAGGTTACGAGCAGTACTTC

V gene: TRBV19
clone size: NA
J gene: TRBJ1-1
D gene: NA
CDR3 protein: CASSGGGEAFF
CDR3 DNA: TGTGCCAGTTCGGGAGGAGGGGAAGCTTTCTTT

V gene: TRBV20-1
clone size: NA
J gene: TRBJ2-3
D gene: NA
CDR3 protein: CSVLSTDTQYF
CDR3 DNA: TGCAGTGTTTTAAGCACAGATACGCAGTATTTT

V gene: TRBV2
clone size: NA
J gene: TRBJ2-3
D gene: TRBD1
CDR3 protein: CASSVRDSGAITDTQYF
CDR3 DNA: TGTGCCAGCAGTGTCCGGGACAGTGGTGCTATAACAGATACGCAGTATTTT

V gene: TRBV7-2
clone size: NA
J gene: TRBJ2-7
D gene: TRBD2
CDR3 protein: CASSSVPSGSGHEQYF
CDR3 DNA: TGTGCCAGCAGCTCAGTCCCTAGCGGGTCTGGGCACGAGCAGTACTTC

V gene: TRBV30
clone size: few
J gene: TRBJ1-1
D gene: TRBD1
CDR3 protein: CAWSVRRGQNTEAFF
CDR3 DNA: TGTGCCTGGAGTGTACGAAGGGGGCAGAACACTGAAGCTTTCTTT

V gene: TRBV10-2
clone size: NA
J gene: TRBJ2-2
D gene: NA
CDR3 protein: CASRDWTGSGTGELFF
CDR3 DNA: TGCGCCAGCAGAGATTGGACGGGCTCGGGAACCGGGGAGCTGTTTTTT

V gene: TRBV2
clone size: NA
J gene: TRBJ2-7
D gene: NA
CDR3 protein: CAGSTLPGEQYF
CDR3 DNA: TGTGCCGGTTCGACCCTACCGGGAGAGCAGTACTTC

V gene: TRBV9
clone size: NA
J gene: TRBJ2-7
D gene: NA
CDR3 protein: CASSVKPGRGSYEQYF
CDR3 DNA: TGTGCCAGCAGCGTAAAACCCGGACGGGGCTCCTACGAGCAGTACTTC

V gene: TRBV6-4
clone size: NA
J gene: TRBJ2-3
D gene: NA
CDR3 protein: CASSDIIRGRTGTRLTDTQYF
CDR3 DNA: TGTGCCAGCAGTGACATAATAAGAGGACGAACCGGGACACGCCTCACAGATACGCAGTATTTT

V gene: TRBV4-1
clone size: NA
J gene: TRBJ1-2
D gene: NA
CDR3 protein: CASSNNSSGLRQNYGYTF
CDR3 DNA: TGCGCCAGCAGTAATAATTCTTCGGGACTCCGACAGAACTATGGCTACACCTTC

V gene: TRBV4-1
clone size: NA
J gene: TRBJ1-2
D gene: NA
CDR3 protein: CASSQEIRVLDGYTF
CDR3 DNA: TGCGCCAGCAGCCAAGAAATTAGAGTCCTGGATGGCTACACCTTC

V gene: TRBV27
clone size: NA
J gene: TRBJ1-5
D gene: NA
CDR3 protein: CASSLSGNQPQHF
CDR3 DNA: TGTGCCAGCAGTTTATCCGGGAATCAGCCCCAGCATTTT

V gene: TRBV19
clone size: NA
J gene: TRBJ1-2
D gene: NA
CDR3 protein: CASSIGRRRYTF
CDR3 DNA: TGTGCCAGTAGTATAGGAAGGAGACGCTACACCTTC

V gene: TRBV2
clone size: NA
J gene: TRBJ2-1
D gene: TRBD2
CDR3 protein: CASSEERGVYNEQFF
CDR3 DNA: TGTGCCAGCAGTGAGGAGCGGGGGGTCTACAATGAGCAGTTCTTC

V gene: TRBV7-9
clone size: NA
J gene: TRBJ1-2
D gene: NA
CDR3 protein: CASSLRQGKDYGYTF
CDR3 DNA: TGTGCCAGCAGCTTAAGGCAGGGGAAGGACTATGGCTACACCTTC

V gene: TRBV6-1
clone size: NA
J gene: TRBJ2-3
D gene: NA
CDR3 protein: CASTIGSDTQYF
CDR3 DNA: TGTGCCAGCACGATCGGGTCAGATACGCAGTATTTT

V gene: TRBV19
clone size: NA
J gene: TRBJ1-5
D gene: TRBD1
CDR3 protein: CASKDRSNQPQHF
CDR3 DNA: TGTGCCAGTAAGGACAGGAGCAATCAGCCCCAGCATTTT

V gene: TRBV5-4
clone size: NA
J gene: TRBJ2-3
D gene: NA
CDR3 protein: CASSLAKITDTQYF
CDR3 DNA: TGTGCCAGCAGCTTGGCCAAAATCACAGATACGCAGTATTTT

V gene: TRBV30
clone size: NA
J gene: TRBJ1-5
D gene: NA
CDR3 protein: CAWSVSPRNQPQHF
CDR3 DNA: TGTGCCTGGAGTGTATCCCCCCGGAATCAGCCCCAGCATTTT

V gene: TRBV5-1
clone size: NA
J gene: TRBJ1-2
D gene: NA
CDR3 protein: CASSPGGGGNYGYTF
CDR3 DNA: TGCGCCAGCAGCCCCGGAGGCGGGGGGAACTATGGCTACACCTTC

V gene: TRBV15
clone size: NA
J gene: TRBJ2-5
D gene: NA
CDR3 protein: CATSRGPKETQYF
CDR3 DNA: TGTGCCACCAGCAGGGGGCCGAAGGAGACCCAGTACTTC

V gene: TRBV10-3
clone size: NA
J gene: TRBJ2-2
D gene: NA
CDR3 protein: CAIRLASSNTGELFF
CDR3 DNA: TGTGCCATCAGATTAGCTAGCAGTAACACCGGGGAGCTGTTTTTT

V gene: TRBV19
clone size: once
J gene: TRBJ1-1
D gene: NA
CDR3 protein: CASSNLGGFTEAFF
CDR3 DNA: TGTGCCAGTTCGAATCTCGGGGGGTTCACTGAAGCTTTCTTT

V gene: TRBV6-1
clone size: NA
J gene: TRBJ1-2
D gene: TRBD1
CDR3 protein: CASSRTGDYYGYTF
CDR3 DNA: TGTGCCAGCAGTCGGACAGGGGATTACTATGGCTACACCTTC

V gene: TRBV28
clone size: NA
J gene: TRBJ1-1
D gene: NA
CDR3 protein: CASSFKPIQVKDSTEAFF
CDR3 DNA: TGTGCCAGCAGTTTCAAACCGATACAGGTAAAGGATAGCACTGAAGCTTTCTTT

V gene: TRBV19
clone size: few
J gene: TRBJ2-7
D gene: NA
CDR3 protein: CASSIGSGRTVYEQYF
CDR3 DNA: TGTGCCAGTAGTATAGGTAGCGGTAGGACCGTTTACGAGCAGTACTTC

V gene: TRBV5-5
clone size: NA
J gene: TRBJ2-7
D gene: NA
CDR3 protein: CASSLQGSYEQYF
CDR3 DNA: TGTGCCAGCAGCTTGCAGGGTTCCTACGAGCAGTACTTC

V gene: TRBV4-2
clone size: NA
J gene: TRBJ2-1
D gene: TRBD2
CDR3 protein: CASSPGTSGKNYYNEQFF
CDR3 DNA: TGTGCCAGCAGCCCCGGGACTAGCGGAAAAAACTATTACAATGAGCAGTTCTTC

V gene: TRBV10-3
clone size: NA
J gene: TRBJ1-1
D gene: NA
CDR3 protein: CAINGGSLGTEAFF
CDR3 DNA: TGTGCCATCAATGGGGGCAGCTTGGGCACTGAAGCTTTCTTT

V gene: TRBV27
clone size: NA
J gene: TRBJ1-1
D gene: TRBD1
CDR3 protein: CASRWGQAHTEAFF
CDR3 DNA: TGTGCCAGCAGGTGGGGACAGGCCCACACTGAAGCTTTCTTT

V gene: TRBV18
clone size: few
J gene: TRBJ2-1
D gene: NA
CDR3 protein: CASSPPGSNEQFF
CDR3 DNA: TGTGCCAGCTCACCACCCGGTAGTAATGAGCAGTTCTTC

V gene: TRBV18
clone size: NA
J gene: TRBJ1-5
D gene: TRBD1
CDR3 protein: CASSPLPPGQGARSNQPQHF
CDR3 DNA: TGTGCCAGCTCACCACTTCCGCCGGGACAGGGCGCGCGTAGCAATCAGCCCCAGCATTTT

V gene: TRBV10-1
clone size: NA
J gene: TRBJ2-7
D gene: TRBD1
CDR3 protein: CASSQLLSGQGISSYEQYF
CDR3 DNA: TGCGCCAGCAGTCAACTTCTTTCCGGACAGGGAATATCCTCCTACGAGCAGTACTTC

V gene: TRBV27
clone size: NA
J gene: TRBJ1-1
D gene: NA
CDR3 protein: CASSSYSQGLNTEAFF
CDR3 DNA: TGTGCCAGCAGTTCCTACTCACAGGGCTTGAACACTGAAGCTTTCTTT

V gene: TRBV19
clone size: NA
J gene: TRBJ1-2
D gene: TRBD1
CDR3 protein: CASSSTGTATVGYTF
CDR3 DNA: TGTGCCAGTAGTTCGACCGGGACAGCGACGGTTGGCTACACCTTC

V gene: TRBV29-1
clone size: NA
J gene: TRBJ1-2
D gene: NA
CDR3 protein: CSVEAGVGSGYTF
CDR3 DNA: TGCAGCGTTGAAGCGGGAGTGGGGTCCGGCTACACCTTC

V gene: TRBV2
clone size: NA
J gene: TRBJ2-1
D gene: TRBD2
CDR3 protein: CASSEMAGGAGPYNEQFF
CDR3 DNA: TGTGCCAGCAGTGAAATGGCGGGAGGGGCTGGGCCCTACAATGAGCAGTTCTTC

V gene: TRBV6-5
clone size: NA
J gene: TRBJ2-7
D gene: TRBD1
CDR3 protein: CASSRDRAAEQYF
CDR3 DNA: TGTGCCAGCAGTCGGGACAGGGCAGCCGAGCAGTACTTC

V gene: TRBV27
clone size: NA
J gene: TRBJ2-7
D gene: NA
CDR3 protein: CASSSYLGAAGYEQYF
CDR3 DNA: TGTGCCAGCAGTTCCTACCTGGGGGCGGCGGGCTACGAGCAGTACTTC

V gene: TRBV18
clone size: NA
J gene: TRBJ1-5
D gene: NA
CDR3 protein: CASSPPIGGKGGQPQHF
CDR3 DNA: TGTGCCAGCTCACCACCTATCGGCGGGAAGGGAGGTCAGCCCCAGCATTTT

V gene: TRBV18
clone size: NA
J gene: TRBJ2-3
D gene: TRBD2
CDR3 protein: CASSPGLSTDTQYF
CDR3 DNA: TGTGCCAGCTCACCGGGACTATCCACAGATACGCAGTATTTT

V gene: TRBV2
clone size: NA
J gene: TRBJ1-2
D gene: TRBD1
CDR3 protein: CASSFGQGIDYGYTF
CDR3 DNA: TGTGCCAGCAGTTTCGGACAGGGCATAGACTATGGCTACACCTTC

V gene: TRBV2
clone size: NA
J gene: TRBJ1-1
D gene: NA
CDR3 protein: CAITGMNTEAFF
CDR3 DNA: TGTGCCATCACAGGGATGAACACTGAAGCTTTCTTT

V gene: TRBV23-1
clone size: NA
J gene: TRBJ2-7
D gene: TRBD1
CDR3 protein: CASSPRTGGSYEQYF
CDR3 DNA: TGCGCCAGCAGCCCTAGAACAGGGGGTTCTTACGAGCAGTACTTC

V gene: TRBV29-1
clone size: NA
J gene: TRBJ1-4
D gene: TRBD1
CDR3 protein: CSALGTGERKLFF
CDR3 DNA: TGCAGCGCCCTCGGGACAGGGGAACGAAAACTGTTTTTT

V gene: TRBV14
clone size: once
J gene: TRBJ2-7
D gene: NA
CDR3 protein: CASSTNRDKVYEQYF
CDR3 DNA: TGTGCCAGCAGCACAAACCGGGACAAGGTCTACGAGCAGTACTTC

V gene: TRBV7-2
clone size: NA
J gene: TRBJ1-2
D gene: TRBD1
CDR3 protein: CAIQGVTNYGYTF
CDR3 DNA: TGTGCCATCCAGGGGGTTACTAACTATGGCTACACCTTC